The 10 T cell receptor beta chains reported below all come from one sample, sequenced in a study of blood T cell repertoires in COVID-19. Sequencing was performed with immunoSEQ multiplex PCR; in TCRdb, only in-frame clones are kept and a portion is missing. The repertoire holds 300,000 or so clones, with around 87% as singletons. Sequences were obtained from peripheral blood. Receptors originate from a man aged 45-65 years with active or convalescent COVID-19.

J is TRBJ1-1 and V is TRBV29-1; the D is unclear. The CDR3 consists of 13 residues. Trimming cost V 5 bases and J 3 bases, with 13 bases left between them. Germline V gives CDR1 SQVTM, CDR2 ANQGSEA. Here the CDR3 reads CSVREQVDTEAFF. Here the CDR3 DNA reads TGCAGCGTTCGGGAGCAGGTAGACACTGAAGCTTTCTTT.

This chain uses TRBV11-3 with TRBJ1-3; TRBD1 matches 7 bases. The germline gives CDR1 SGHNT, CDR2 YENEEA. The length of the CDR3 is 16 residues. Trimming cost V 1 base and J 3 bases; bases outside gene matches: 6. The CDR3 protein is CASSLGDRVFGNTIYF. DNA for the CDR3: TGTGCCAGCAGCTTAGGCGACAGGGTTTTTGGAAACACCATATATTTT.

J is TRBJ2-7 and V is TRBV28; 8 positions match TRBD2. The CDR3 length is 16 residues. Looked up from germline, CDR1 is MDHEN and CDR2 is SYDVKM. The J segment lost 0 bases and the V segment lost 2 bases, leaving 6 bases of the junction unmatched. CDR3 protein: CASSLSAGGTSYEQYF. In DNA, the CDR3 is TGTGCCAGCAGTTTAAGCGCGGGGGGAACCTCCTACGAGCAGTACTTC.

This clone came up a few times. The chain joins TRBV6-5 to TRBJ2-5, with D perhaps TRBD1 (6 bases). The CDR3 extends over 15 amino acids. CDR1 and CDR2 (germline): MNHEY, SVGAGI. V lost 0 bases and J lost 1, with 9 bases in between. CDR3 region: CASSYSNRVQETQYF. DNA for the CDR3: TGTGCCAGCAGTTACTCGAACAGGGTCCAAGAGACCCAGTACTTC.

The chain carries TRBV2 and TRBJ1-4; 7 nucleotides agree with TRBD1. With 6 bases clipped from V and 5 bases from J, the junction kept 6 bases outside the gene matches. Germline lookup yields CDR1 SNHLY and CDR2 FYNNEI. The CDR3 loop spans 14 amino acids. CDR3 nucleotides: TGTGCCAGCAGGAACACAGGGGACAATGAAAAACTGTTTTTT. Translating gives CASRNTGDNEKLFF.

V usage is TRBV19 and J usage is TRBJ2-6; D unresolved. The length of the CDR3 is 15 residues. V was clipped by 5 bases and J by 0 bases, with 8 bases between them. Germline loops: CDR1 LNHDA, CDR2 SQIVND (reference sequence). CDR3 residues: CASSPISSGANVLTF. As DNA, the CDR3 is TGTGCCAGTAGTCCGATCAGCTCTGGGGCCAACGTCCTGACTTTC. Using reference TRBV19 and TRBJ2-6 for the parts outside the CDR3, the full variable domain is DGGITQSPKYLFRKEGQNVTLSCEQNLNHDAMYWYRQDPGQGLRLIYYSQIVNDFQKGDIAEGYSVSREKKESFPLTVTSAQKNPTAFYLCASSPISSGANVLTFGAGSRLTVL.

This chain joins TRBV6-2 or TRBV6-3 and TRBJ1-6; possible D gene TRBD1, 6 bases. The germline V gene encodes CDR1 MNHEY and CDR2 SVGEGT. The CDR3 runs to 16 residues. Deletions cut 4 bases from V and 6 bases from J, with 16 bases between. In nucleotides, the CDR3 is TGTGCCAGCAGTTCCGTCAGGGGCGCGGGTAATTCACCCCTCCACTTT. It translates to CASSSVRGAGNSPLHF.

This sequence joins TRBV6-5 and TRBJ1-6; the D gene is possibly TRBD1 (6 bases). V was cut by 6 bases and J by 2 bases, with 11 bases left in between. CDR3 length: 15 amino acids. Per germline, CDR1 MNHEY and CDR2 SVGAGI. The CDR3 coding sequence is TGTGCCAGCAGGCCAGGGGCCACCTATAATTCACCCCTCCACTTT. The encoded protein is CASRPGATYNSPLHF.

A single count supports this clone. The CDR3 nucleotides read TGTGCCGGGCGGGGGAACTTTAATGAAAAACTGTTTTTT. This translates into CAGRGNFNEKLFF. The chain combines TRBV30 with TRBJ1-4; maybe TRBD1 (5 bases). The CDR3 spans 13 residues. Trimming removed 8 bases at V and 4 bases at J, with 14 bases between. Germline V gene data show CDR1 as GTSNPN and CDR2 as SVGIG (reference sequence).

Here the CDR3 reads CASSYIGELENYGYTF. Written as DNA, the CDR3 is TGTGCCAGCAGTTACATAGGGGAATTGGAGAACTATGGCTACACCTTC. The chain uses TRBV28 and TRBJ1-2, with D possibly TRBD1 on 5 matching bases. This CDR3 contains 16 residues. CDR1 and CDR2 from the germline V gene are MDHEN and SYDVKM. V was pared by 4 bases and J by 2 bases, with 17 bases between.